These 10 T cell receptor beta chains originate from one sample sequenced in a study of early T cells in non-severe SARS-CoV-2 infection. TCRdb re-called the 5' RACE reads with MiXCR, one entry per CDR3 protein. Among about 86,000 distinct CDR3 sequences listed, approximately 15% were seen once. The sequenced sample was whole blood. These receptors all come from an adult who was a healthcare worker with PCR-confirmed SARS-CoV-2 infection or an uninfected control (not recorded which).

The chain joins TRBV20-1 to TRBJ2-1; 11 nucleotides agree with TRBD2. With 6 bases clipped from V and 7 bases from J, the junction kept 5 bases outside the gene matches. The V gene's germline CDR1 is DFQATT and CDR2 SNEGSKA (reference sequence). CDR3 length: 13 amino acids. The CDR3 loop reads CSATSGRENEQFF. CDR3 DNA: TGCAGTGCCACTAGCGGGAGAGAAAATGAGCAGTTCTTC.

There are a few counts of this clonotype. The chain is built from TRBV7-2 and TRBJ2-2, with D perhaps matching TRBD2 (5 bases). Germline V gives CDR1 SGHTA, CDR2 FQGNSA. The CDR3 consists of 14 residues. V was pared by 5 bases and J by 6 bases, with 13 bases between. The DNA for the CDR3 is TGTGCCAGCAGCCGAGGCCCGGACTCCGGGGAGCTGTTTTTT. It encodes CASSRGPDSGELFF. The full variable domain, its missing parts supplied by reference TRBV7-2 and TRBJ2-2, is GAGVSQSPSNKVTEKGKDVELRCDPISGHTALYWYRQSLGQGLEFLIYFQGNSAPDKSGLPSDRFSAERTGGSVSTLTIQRTQQEDSAVYLCASSRGPDSGELFFGEGSRLTVL.

The chain couples TRBV18 to TRBJ2-7; 9 bases are shared with TRBD1. The length of the CDR3 is 14 residues. From germline, CDR1 is KGHSH and CDR2 LQKENI. J was trimmed by 4 bases and V by 3 bases; bases with no gene match: 4. CDR3 in amino acids: CASSPHRGPYEQYF. The CDR3, as DNA: TGTGCCAGCTCACCTCACAGGGGGCCTTACGAGCAGTACTTC.

This clonotype has only a few counts. The rearrangement links TRBV12-5 to TRBJ2-5; a possible D gene is TRBD1 (7 bases). Germline CDR1 and CDR2: LGHNT and FRNRAP. V lost 6 bases and J lost 5, with 13 bases in between. CDR3 length equals 13 residues. This chain's CDR3 is CASGPTGRETQYF. The CDR3 nucleotides are TGTGCTAGTGGACCGACAGGGAGGGAGACCCAGTACTTC.

This sequence joins TRBV5-1 and TRBJ2-6; the match to TRBD1 covers 10 bases. Trimming at V came to 4 bases and at J to 0 bases, leaving 10 bases not matched to a gene. This CDR3 region has 19 residues. Germline loops: CDR1 SGHRS, CDR2 YFSETQ. DNA of the CDR3: TGCGCCAGCAGCCCGCGACAGGGGGCGGCCTACTCTGGGGCCAACGTCCTGACTTTC. Amino acids: CASSPRQGAAYSGANVLTF.

This clonotype appeared a few times. The chain is built from TRBV12-5 and TRBJ1-3; D not certain. Deletions cut 1 base from V and 0 bases from J, with 4 bases between. This CDR3 is 14 amino acids long. Germline V gene lookup returns CDR1 LGHNT and CDR2 FRNRAP. The CDR3 DNA reads TGTGCTAGTGGTTTGGGCATCTCTGGAAACACCATATATTTT. It codes for CASGLGISGNTIYF. The complete variable domain, with remaining parts taken from reference TRBV12-5 and TRBJ1-3, reads DARVTQTPRHKVTEMGQEVTMRCQPILGHNTVFWYRQTMMQGLELLAYFRNRAPLDDSGMPKDRFSAEMPDATLATLKIQPSEPRDSAVYFCASGLGISGNTIYFGEGSWLTVV.

This chain uses TRBV11-3 with TRBJ1-1; a weak D match, TRBD1 (5 bases). In germline, CDR1 is SGHNT, CDR2 YENEEA. The CDR3 has 13 residues. V was cut by 3 bases and J by 4 bases, with 9 bases left in between. The CDR3 is CASSLGEFTEAFF. The CDR3 DNA reads as TGTGCCAGCAGCTTGGGGGAGTTCACTGAAGCTTTCTTT.

The sample holds many counts of this clonotype. The rearrangement uses TRBV7-6 and TRBJ1-5; D uncertain. The CDR3 has 16 residues. Germline CDR1 and CDR2: SGHVS and FNYEAQ. Trimming removed 1 base from V and 5 bases from J, with 15 bases in between. The chain's CDR3 is CASSLGAGPNDQPQHF. CDR3 sequence (DNA): TGTGCCAGCAGCTTAGGGGCAGGTCCCAATGATCAGCCCCAGCATTTT.

V usage is TRBV7-8 and J usage is TRBJ2-3, with no clear D. V lost 2 bases and J 7 bases, leaving 10 bases between the germline ends. The germline V gene encodes CDR1 SGHVS and CDR2 FQNEAQ. The CDR3 has 13 amino acids. As DNA, the CDR3 is TGTGCCAGCAGCTTAAGTGGGCCTAATACGCAGTATTTT. Its protein product is CASSLSGPNTQYF.

This clonotype has a count of ten or more. One end of the junction varies from germline; a read error may be responsible. This sequence joins TRBV2 and TRBJ1-2; D might be TRBD1 (6 bases). CDR1 is SNHLY, CDR2 FYNNEI, per germline. CDR3 size: 16 residues. CDR3 protein: CASNEKRGAVGYGYTF. DNA of the CDR3: TGTGCCAGCAATGAAAAGCGGGGGGCTGTGGGCTATGGCTACACCTTC.